One sample yielded the 27 T cell receptor beta chains listed below, sequenced in a study of tumor T cells in aggressive B-cell lymphoma. The method was immunoSEQ multiplex PCR; TCRdb's version includes in-frame clones alone and lacks a portion of them. Of 6,000 or so clones in the sample, less than 85% were seen once. Material: tumor tissue. The receptors here all came from an adult with diffuse large B cell lymphoma.

This chain links TRBV6-5 with TRBJ1-1, with unresolved D. Germline CDR1 reads MNHEY; CDR2 reads SVGAGI. The CDR3 extends over 13 amino acids. Trimming shortened V by 2 bases and J by 10 bases, and 14 bases separated the two germline ends. CDR3 protein: CASSYGSSMRAFF. CDR3 bases: TGTGCCAGCAGTTACGGTTCGTCGATGAGAGCTTTCTTT.

This clone has more than one count but fewer than ten. This chain connects TRBV7-2 to TRBJ2-7; D is perhaps TRBD2 (7 bases). Germline CDR1 reads SGHTA; CDR2 reads FQGNSA. Trimming removed 2 bases from V and 6 bases from J, with 17 bases in between. CDR3 length: 15 amino acids. The CDR3 here is CASSLLGGGLGEQYF. The CDR3 DNA reads as TGTGCCAGCAGCTTACTAGGGGGGGGCTTGGGCGAGCAGTACTTC.

To note about this clone: The germline gene is not matched at one end of the junction; a read error may be the cause. The chain has TRBV4-2 and TRBJ2-7; perhaps TRBD1 as D (5 bases). The CDR3 covers 14 residues. Germline V gene sequence: CDR1 LGHNA, CDR2 YNFKEQ. The CDR3 DNA reads TGTACCAGCAGCCAAGATCTAGGGGCGGACGAGCAGTACTTC. Translating it yields CTSSQDLGADEQYF.

This chain links TRBV5-5 with TRBJ1-1; 9 positions agree with TRBD1. The J segment lost 6 bases and the V segment lost 2 bases, leaving 8 bases of the junction unmatched. The germline gives CDR1 SGHKS, CDR2 YYEKEE (reference sequence). This CDR3 contains 15 residues. The DNA for the CDR3 is TGTGCCAGCAGCTTCATGGGACAGGGTGAGGCTGAAGCTTTCTTT. This codes for CASSFMGQGEAEAFF. The whole variable domain, remainder taken from reference TRBV5-5 and TRBJ1-1, is DAGVTQSPTHLIKTRGQQVTLRCSPISGHKSVSWYQQVLGQGPQFIFQYYEKEERGRGNFPDRFSARQFPNYSSELNVNALLLGDSALYLCASSFMGQGEAEAFFGQGTRLTVV.

The genes are TRBV10-3 and TRBJ1-1; tentative D call: TRBD1 (6 bases). With 4 bases removed from V and 1 base from J, the gap between germline ends came to 13 bases. The germline V gene encodes CDR1 ENHRY and CDR2 SYGVKD. The CDR3 runs to 15 residues. The CDR3 loop is CAISAGIQGNTEAFF. CDR3 in DNA: TGTGCCATCAGTGCCGGTATACAGGGGAACACTGAAGCTTTCTTT.

The chain carries TRBV29-1 and TRBJ2-1; possibly TRBD2 for D (6 bases). The CDR3 extends over 12 amino acids. The germline V gene encodes CDR1 SQVTM and CDR2 ANQGSEA. Between the trimmed V and J ends, which lost 7 bases and 6 bases, there was a span of 13 bases. This chain's CDR3 is CSASPGGNEQFF. The CDR3 nucleotides are TGCAGCGCCTCTCCCGGGGGCAATGAGCAGTTCTTC.

The chain joins TRBV28 to TRBJ1-4; 9 nucleotides line up with TRBD1. The CDR3 runs 13 residues. Losses at the gene ends were 8 bases for V and 5 bases for J; bases not matched to a gene: 3. Germline V gives CDR1 MDHEN, CDR2 SYDVKM. The DNA for the CDR3 is TGTGCCAGCCGGGACAGGGCAAATGAAAAACTGTTTTTT. It specifies CASRDRANEKLFF. The complete variable domain, with remaining parts taken from reference TRBV28 and TRBJ1-4, reads DVKVTQSSRYLVKRTGEKVFLECVQDMDHENMFWYRQDPGLGLRLIYFSYDVKMKEKGDIPEGYSVSREKKERFSLILESASTNQTSMYLCASRDRANEKLFFGSGTQLSVL.

This sequence joins TRBV28 and TRBJ2-7; 9 nucleotides align to TRBD1. The CDR3 is 15 residues long. V lost 3 bases and J lost 0; bases outside the gene matches: 3. CDR1 MDHEN and CDR2 SYDVKM come from the germline V gene. For the CDR3, the DNA is TGTGCCAGCAGTTTGACAGGGGGACGCTCCTACGAGCAGTACTTC. It encodes CASSLTGGRSYEQYF.

This chain links TRBV20-1 with TRBJ2-7, with D unresolved. V was pared by 0 bases and J by 3 bases, with 3 bases between. This CDR3 region has 11 residues. Germline loops: CDR1 DFQATT, CDR2 SNEGSKA (reference sequence). In DNA form, the CDR3 reads TGCAGTGCTAGAGACAGCTACGAGCAGTACTTC. Translating it yields CSARDSYEQYF.

This clone has more than one count but fewer than ten. V gene TRBV5-1 combines with J gene TRBJ2-7; D might be TRBD2 (6 bases). From germline, CDR1 is SGHRS and CDR2 YFSETQ. This CDR3 contains 13 residues. With 5 bases removed from V and 5 bases from J, the gap between germline ends came to 14 bases. The CDR3, as DNA: TGCGCCAGCAGTGTTAGCGGATCCAACGAGCAGTACTTC. As protein: CASSVSGSNEQYF.

The CDR3 region has the DNA TGTGCCAGCAGCTTTAATCTTGACTATGGCTACACCTTC. Amino acids: CASSFNLDYGYTF. The chain carries TRBV11-2 and TRBJ1-2, with D uncertain. V was clipped by 3 bases and J by 3 bases, with 8 bases between them. The CDR3 length is 13 residues. Germline assignment: CDR1 SGHAT and CDR2 FQNNGV.

This chain links TRBV7-3 with TRBJ2-3, with D possibly being TRBD2 (7 bases). The germline V and J ends were trimmed by 2 bases and 6 bases, with 15 bases remaining between them. Germline loops: CDR1 SGHTA, CDR2 FQGTGA. The CDR3 is 15 amino acids. Here the CDR3 DNA reads TGTGCCAGCAGCTTAGGGGGCGGGAGTGGGGATACGCAGTATTTT. Translated, it gives CASSLGGGSGDTQYF.

The V call is TRBV6-1, the J call TRBJ2-5, with D perhaps matching TRBD2 (5 bases). From germline, CDR1 is MNHNS and CDR2 SASEGT. This CDR3 has 14 amino acids. V was trimmed by 4 bases and J by 5 bases, leaving 14 bases between them. This CDR3 reads CASSALRGLETQYF. In DNA form, the CDR3 reads TGTGCCAGCAGTGCGCTTCGAGGGTTGGAGACCCAGTACTTC.

In the case of this clone: Compared with germline, one end of the junction differs, possibly owing to a read error. The chain links TRBV2 to TRBJ1-5; 7 positions match TRBD1. Germline V gives CDR1 SNHLY, CDR2 FYNNEI. CDR3 length: 14 amino acids. The CDR3 DNA reads TGTGCCAGCAGTGGACAGGGAATCTTAGGTCAACGGGATTTT. As protein: CASSGQGILGQRDF. Looking up the rest from reference TRBV2 and TRBJ1-5 gives the full variable domain: EPEVTQTPSHQVTQMGQEVILRCVPISNHLYFYWYRQILGQKVEFLVSFYNNEISEKSEIFDDQFSVERPDGSNFTLKIRSTKLEDSAMYFCASSGQGILGQRDFGDGTRLSIL.

The gene calls are TRBV16 and TRBJ1-3; 10 bases are a match to TRBD1. Germline V gene sequence: CDR1 KGHSY, CDR2 FQNENV. V was pared by 0 bases and J by 5 bases, with 4 bases of the junction left unmatched. The CDR3 is 16 residues long. CDR3 region: CASSQSRGQGRNTIYF. The DNA for the CDR3 is TGTGCCAGCAGCCAATCTCGGGGACAGGGGCGAAACACCATATATTTT.

The chain is built from TRBV2 and TRBJ2-5; TRBD1 agrees at 9 bases. Trimming removed 6 bases from V and 5 bases from J; junction bases left unmatched: 7. The germline V gene encodes CDR1 SNHLY and CDR2 FYNNEI. The CDR3 loop spans 14 amino acids. DNA of the CDR3: TGTGCCAGCAGCGAACAGGGGGCGAGGGAGACCCAGTACTTC. Its translation is CASSEQGARETQYF.

J is TRBJ2-7 and V is TRBV7-9; 7 bases align to TRBD1. This CDR3 region has 13 residues. Trimming removed 5 bases from V and 3 bases from J; junction bases left unmatched: 4. CDR1 is SEHNR, CDR2 FQNEAQ, per germline (reference sequence). CDR3 bases: TGTGCCAGCAGCATAGGGGGCGACTACGAGCAGTACTTC. The encoded protein is CASSIGGDYEQYF. The full variable domain, with the rest looked up from reference TRBV7-9 and TRBJ2-7, is DTGVSQNPRHKITKRGQNVTFRCDPISEHNRLYWYRQTLGQGPEFLTYFQNEAQLEKSRLLSDRFSAERPKGSFSTLEIQRTEQGDSAMYLCASSIGGDYEQYFGPGTRLTVT.

The genes are TRBV6-5 and TRBJ1-2, with 8 nucleotides matching TRBD1. V shed 6 bases, J shed 7 bases, and the junction held 4 bases outside the gene matches. The CDR3 is 12 residues long. Germline loops: CDR1 MNHEY, CDR2 SVGAGI. The CDR3 bases are TGTGCCAGCAGGCAGGGGGCGGGTGGCTACACCTTC. Encoded protein: CASRQGAGGYTF.

In nucleotides, the CDR3 is TGCAGCGTTGAAGATAGGGAGGGGACGGGCTACACCTTC. Protein: CSVEDREGTGYTF. The chain combines TRBV29-1 with TRBJ1-2; tentative D call: TRBD1 (5 bases). Trimming cost V 0 bases and J 8 bases, with 13 bases left between them. Per germline, CDR1 SQVTM and CDR2 ANQGSEA. The CDR3 extends over 13 amino acids. The variable domain in full, completed from reference TRBV29-1 and TRBJ1-2, reads SAVISQKPSRDICQRGTSLTIQCQVDSQVTMMFWYRQQPGQSLTLIATANQGSEATYESGFVIDKFPISRPNLTFSTLTVSNMSPEDSSIYLCSVEDREGTGYTFGSGTRLTVV.

The chain has TRBV4-2 and TRBJ2-3, with 9 bases lining up with TRBD1. V lost 2 bases to trimming and J lost 4 bases; unmatched junction nucleotides: 7. The germline V gene has CDR1 LGHNA and CDR2 YNFKEQ. The CDR3 has 16 residues. The chain's CDR3 is CASSQTGTGLADTQYF. DNA for the CDR3: TGTGCCAGCAGCCAAACCGGGACAGGGTTGGCAGATACGCAGTATTTT.

The rearrangement uses TRBV28 and TRBJ1-4, with D perhaps matching TRBD1 (6 bases). CDR1 is MDHEN, CDR2 SYDVKM, per germline. V was trimmed by 4 bases and J by 3 bases, leaving 15 bases between them. The CDR3 has 16 residues. The CDR3 sequence is CASSSPQGPANEKLFF. The CDR3 DNA reads as TGTGCCAGCAGTTCCCCGCAGGGGCCGGCTAATGAAAAACTGTTTTTT.

J is TRBJ1-2 and V is TRBV7-9; 8 bases are a match to TRBD1. Germline CDR1 SEHNR, CDR2 FQNEAQ (reference sequence). Germline trimming cut 5 bases from V and 8 bases from J; bases unmatched to any gene: 4. The CDR3 spans 12 residues. CDR3 region: CASSLGQEGYTF. Written as DNA, the CDR3 is TGTGCCAGCAGCCTGGGACAGGAAGGCTACACCTTC.

In its sample, this clone was seen once. The chain is built from TRBV7-2 and TRBJ2-5, with 9 bases that match TRBD2. Per germline, CDR1 SGHTA and CDR2 FQGNSA. The CDR3 contains 16 residues. Trimming at V came to 1 base and at J to 4 bases, leaving 7 bases not matched to a gene. This chain's CDR3 is CASSLGPAGGGETQYF. The CDR3 nucleotides read TGTGCCAGCAGCTTAGGTCCAGCGGGAGGAGGAGAGACCCAGTACTTC. The whole variable domain, remainder taken from reference TRBV7-2 and TRBJ2-5, is GAGVSQSPSNKVTEKGKDVELRCDPISGHTALYWYRQSLGQGLEFLIYFQGNSAPDKSGLPSDRFSAERTGGSVSTLTIQRTQQEDSAVYLCASSLGPAGGGETQYFGPGTRLLVL.

The chain couples TRBV4-1 to TRBJ2-7, with D possibly being TRBD2 (7 bases). Germline V gene sequence: CDR1 MGHRA, CDR2 YSYEKL. The CDR3 is 17 residues long. V lost 0 bases to trimming and J lost 3 bases, with 18 bases between them. This CDR3 reads CASSQDYRGAGNYEQYF. For the CDR3, the DNA is TGCGCCAGCAGCCAAGATTATCGGGGGGCAGGGAACTACGAGCAGTACTTC.

The V call is TRBV18, the J call TRBJ2-7, with D maybe TRBD2 (6 bases). Trimming left V 5 bases short and J 5 bases short, with 25 bases between. Germline V gene lookup returns CDR1 KGHSH and CDR2 LQKENI. This CDR3 has 17 residues. The CDR3 region has the DNA TGTGCCAGCTCAGCGAGGCGGGGTAACGTCGCGGATCACGAGCAGTACTTC. Amino acid sequence: CASSARRGNVADHEQYF.

Concerning this clone: The junction and the germline gene differ at one end; a read error may be behind it. The V and J genes are TRBV7-7 and TRBJ2-3, with 9 nucleotides matching TRBD2. The CDR3 has 12 residues. CDR1 is SSHAT, CDR2 FNYEAQ, per germline (reference sequence). The chain's CDR3 is CASSSLAGTQYF. The CDR3 region has the DNA TGTGCTAGCAGCTCCCTAGCGGGGACGCAGTATTTT.

This rearrangement joins TRBV28 to TRBJ1-5, with no clear D. V shed 2 bases and J shed 5 bases, with 4 bases lying between them. Germline CDR1 reads MDHEN; CDR2 reads SYDVKM. CDR3 length: 12 residues. CDR3 in DNA: TGTGCCAGCAGTTTACTCTATCAGCCCCAGCATTTT. Translated: CASSLLYQPQHF.